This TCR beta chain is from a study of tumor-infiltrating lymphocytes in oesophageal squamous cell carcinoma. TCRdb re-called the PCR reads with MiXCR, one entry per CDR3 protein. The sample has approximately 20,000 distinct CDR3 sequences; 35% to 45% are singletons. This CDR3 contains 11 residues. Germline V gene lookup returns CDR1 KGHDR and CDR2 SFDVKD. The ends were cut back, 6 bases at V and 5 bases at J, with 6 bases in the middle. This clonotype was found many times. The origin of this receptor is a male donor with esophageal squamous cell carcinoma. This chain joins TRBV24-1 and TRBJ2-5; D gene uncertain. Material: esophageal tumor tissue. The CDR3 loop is CATSLGETQYF. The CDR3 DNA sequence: TGTGCCACCAGTCTTGGCGAGACCCAGTACTTC.